This TCR beta chain was observed in a study of blood T cell repertoires in COVID-19. Study-level background: The samples span acute and convalescent COVID-19 from the United States, Italy and Spain. Sample material is recorded as cDNA or gDNA derived from T cells, B-cell-depleted T cells, or PBMCs.

CDR3 size: 15 residues. Trimming took off 4 bases at V and 1 base at J, with 15 bases between the two ends. Germline-derived CDR1 and CDR2 are SGDLS and YYNGEE. The authors' processing: By means of reference gene primer amplification, nucleated cell counts were estimated. The table came from immunoSEQ multiplex PCR; TCRdb's copy has only in-frame clones and leaves some out. Clone size and V and J calls were adopted from that table, with D and trimming inferred from the DNA. This table holds over 50,000 clones, around 86% found once. The J gene is TRBJ2-7, the V gene TRBV9, with D possibly matching TRBD1 (5 bases). This TCR came from a human donor in a cohort sampled during active COVID-19. The source material was peripheral blood. The CDR3 bases are TGTGCCAGCAGCCCCACCAGGGTTGAGTCCTACGAGCAGTACTTC. Residues: CASSPTRVESYEQYF.